One and the same sample provided the 20 T cell receptor beta chains below, sequenced in a study of lymphopenia after photon versus proton radiotherapy. Libraries were prepared by immunoSEQ multiplex PCR; TCRdb keeps only in-frame clonotypes and omits some of them. The sample shows approximately 7,500 clones, 70% to 90% of them seen only once. This sample comprised peripheral blood, obtained from a patient treated with photon-based radiotherapy. These receptors came from a woman aged 70-85 years with pancreatic cancer.

This chain connects TRBV19 to TRBJ1-5; TRBD1 matches at 7 bases. Losses at the gene ends were 5 bases for V and 9 bases for J; bases not matched to a gene: 22. Germline CDR1 reads LNHDA; CDR2 reads SQIVND (reference sequence). The CDR3 loop spans 18 amino acids. In DNA, the CDR3 is TGTGCCAGTAGTTCAAACATCGACAGGGATATAGGACGGCGGCCCCAGCATTTT. This translates into CASSSNIDRDIGRRPQHF.

This chain uses TRBV27 with TRBJ2-4; D is perhaps TRBD2 (6 bases). V shed 4 bases and J shed 9 bases, with 19 bases lying between them. This CDR3 comprises 15 residues. Germline V lookup: CDR1 MNHEY, CDR2 SMNVEV (reference sequence). The DNA for the CDR3 is TGTGCCAGCAGTTCCGCCGGGGGAGGCCGTGGCATTCAGTACTTC. Protein product: CASSSAGGGRGIQYF.

V usage is TRBV10-1 and J usage is TRBJ1-4; TRBD1 agrees at 8 bases. V lost 4 bases to trimming and J lost 5 bases; unmatched junction nucleotides: 6. CDR1 and CDR2 (germline): WNHNN, SYGVQD (reference sequence). The CDR3 sequence is 15 residues long. The DNA for the CDR3 is TGCGCCAGCAGTGGACAGGGGAATGGGAATGAAAAACTGTTTTTT. Amino acids: CASSGQGNGNEKLFF.

V and J are TRBV9 and TRBJ1-4, with TRBD1 identical over 7 bases. V was clipped by 4 bases and J by 7 bases; unmatched bases: 7. The germline V gene encodes CDR1 SGDLS and CDR2 YYNGEE. CDR3 size: 14 residues. The CDR3 here is CASSPTGVGEKLFF. CDR3 nucleotides: TGTGCCAGCAGCCCTACAGGGGTAGGTGAAAAACTGTTTTTT.

The rearrangement uses TRBV28 and TRBJ2-3; D unclear. The CDR3 has 15 residues. Germline CDR1 is MDHEN and CDR2 is SYDVKM. The germline V and J ends were trimmed by 2 bases and 3 bases, with 12 bases remaining between them. The CDR3 reads CASSLVPSPTDTQYF. The CDR3 DNA sequence: TGTGCCAGCAGTTTAGTGCCTTCGCCAACAGATACGCAGTATTTT.

This clone was observed once. This chain links TRBV30 with TRBJ2-7, with D possibly matching TRBD2 (7 bases). The V and J ends lost 0 bases and 3 bases respectively, with 12 bases between them. The CDR3 is 14 residues long. Germline lookup yields CDR1 GTSNPN and CDR2 SVGIG (reference sequence). CDR3 protein: CAWSVGGENYEQYF. CDR3 sequence (DNA): TGTGCCTGGAGTGTAGGGGGGGAAAACTACGAGCAGTACTTC.

This clone came up once. V gene TRBV7-2 combines with J gene TRBJ1-1, with D uncertain. Trimming removed 2 bases at V and 6 bases at J, with 10 bases between. The length of the CDR3 is 13 residues. Germline CDR1 reads SGHTA; CDR2 reads FQGNSA. The CDR3 DNA sequence: TGTGCCAGCAGCTTACAGGTCAGGTCTGAAGCTTTCTTT. Protein: CASSLQVRSEAFF.

The chain links TRBV7-9 to TRBJ2-5; 7 bases match TRBD2. From germline, CDR1 is SEHNR and CDR2 FQNEAQ (reference sequence). This CDR3 contains 16 residues. Trimming removed 0 bases from V and 3 bases from J; junction bases left unmatched: 7. The chain's CDR3 is CASSLAGAGIKETQYF. CDR3 in DNA: TGTGCCAGCAGCTTAGCTGGAGCGGGGATAAAAGAGACCCAGTACTTC.

The chain employs TRBV6-1 and TRBJ1-1, with D possibly being TRBD1 (6 bases). Trimming stripped 6 bases from V and 1 base from J, with 15 bases between. Per the germline V gene, CDR1 is MNHNS and CDR2 is SASEGT. The CDR3 spans 15 residues. DNA for the CDR3: TGTGCCAGCAGCCCTACAGGGACCAAGAACACTGAAGCTTTCTTT. Residues: CASSPTGTKNTEAFF.

J is TRBJ2-1 and V is TRBV7-6; 9 bases line up with TRBD2. The CDR3 has 16 amino acids. Germline CDR1 SGHVS, CDR2 FNYEAQ. J gave up 1 base and V 4 bases, and 5 bases lay outside the gene matches. The CDR3: CASSSSGIWSYNEQFF. The CDR3 bases are TGTGCCAGCAGCTCTAGCGGGATTTGGTCCTACAATGAGCAGTTCTTC.

A note on this clone: At one boundary the junction diverges from the germline segment, which might be a read error. CDR3 nucleotide sequence: TGCAGTGCGAGAGACGGCTATGGCTACACCTTC. Its translation is CSARDGYGYTF. The chain links TRBV20-1 to TRBJ1-2; D is ambiguous. Germline V CDR1 and CDR2: DFQATT, SNEGSKA (reference sequence). This CDR3 region has 11 residues.

The gene calls are TRBV5-1 and TRBJ2-3; 9 bases are a match to TRBD2. V dropped 0 bases and J dropped 4; count of bases not matched to a gene: 6. The CDR3 loop spans 16 amino acids. CDR1 SGHRS and CDR2 YFSETQ come from the germline V gene. This CDR3 reads CASSLELREGSDTQYF. The CDR3 DNA reads as TGCGCCAGCAGCTTGGAATTGCGGGAGGGATCAGATACGCAGTATTTT.

This clone was seen just once. The CDR3 here is CASRRDRGSYEQYF. As DNA, the CDR3 is TGTGCCAGCAGACGGGACAGGGGCTCCTACGAGCAGTACTTC. V gene TRBV6-5 combines with J gene TRBJ2-7; 10 bases agree with TRBD1. In germline, CDR1 is MNHEY, CDR2 SVGAGI. CDR3 length: 14 residues. Germline trimming cut 6 bases from V and 0 bases from J; bases unmatched to any gene: 2.

CDR3 coding DNA: TGCGCCAGCAGCCAAGATCTCCCGTCTCAGCAGTACTTC. This gives the protein CASSQDLPSQQYF. This chain joins TRBV4-3 and TRBJ2-7; D is unclear. V lost 0 bases and J 8 bases, leaving 11 bases between the germline ends. The germline V gene has CDR1 LGHNA and CDR2 YSLEER. The CDR3 covers 13 residues.

This clone was seen more than once but under ten times. V usage is TRBV25-1 and J usage is TRBJ2-2; no definite D call. The ends were cut back, 3 bases at V and 4 bases at J, with 15 bases in the middle. The CDR3 covers 16 residues. Germline lookup yields CDR1 MGHDK and CDR2 SYGVNS. In DNA, the CDR3 is TGTGCCAGCAGTGATGGAAAAGGGCAGTTCACCGGGGAGCTGTTTTTT. As protein: CASSDGKGQFTGELFF. The variable domain in full, with the rest retrieved from reference TRBV25-1 and TRBJ2-2, is EADIYQTPRYLVIGTGKKITLECSQTMGHDKMYWYQQDPGMELHLIHYSYGVNSTEKGDLSSESTVSRIRTEHFPLTLESARPSHTSQYLCASSDGKGQFTGELFFGEGSRLTVL.

The gene calls are TRBV7-2 and TRBJ1-3; 12 nucleotides line up with TRBD1. The CDR3 is made up of 17 amino acids. Germline CDR1 and CDR2: SGHTA and FQGNSA. Germline trimming cut 1 base from V and 3 bases from J; bases unmatched to any gene: 4. CDR3: CASSLVGTGGYGNTIYF. In DNA form, the CDR3 reads TGTGCCAGCAGCTTAGTCGGGACAGGGGGCTATGGAAACACCATATATTTT.

The chain uses TRBV4-3 and TRBJ2-5; 7 bases are a match to TRBD2. Trimming took 1 base from V and 5 from J; bases not matched to a gene: 7. From germline, CDR1 is LGHNA and CDR2 YSLEER. The CDR3 length is 15 residues. The CDR3 coding sequence is TGCGCCAGCAGCCAAGGTGGAGAGGGAGGGGAGACCCAGTACTTC. Protein product: CASSQGGEGGETQYF.

The chain joins TRBV19 to TRBJ1-4, with D uncertain. Trimming shortened V by 8 bases and J by 8 bases, and 18 bases separated the two germline ends. The CDR3 has 14 residues. Germline loops: CDR1 LNHDA, CDR2 SQIVND (reference sequence). In DNA, the CDR3 is TGTGCCAGTCACGGTAGGACGCGGGAGGAAAAACTGTTTTTT. Encoded protein: CASHGRTREEKLFF.

The CDR3 is CAIRLGIARSTDTQYF. The CDR3 DNA is TGTGCCATCAGACTCGGGATAGCCAGGAGCACAGATACGCAGTATTTT. The genes are TRBV10-3 and TRBJ2-3; D perhaps matches TRBD2 (5 bases). Germline assignment: CDR1 ENHRY and CDR2 SYGVKD. The ends were cut back, 6 bases at V and 0 bases at J, with 16 bases in the middle. The CDR3 has 16 amino acids.

The chain couples TRBV4-1 to TRBJ1-5; D perhaps matches TRBD1 (6 bases). V lost 4 bases, J lost 6 bases, and 16 bases lay in between. This CDR3 has 15 amino acids. Germline V gives CDR1 MGHRA, CDR2 YSYEKL. The CDR3 reads CASSRENGGSQPQHF. The DNA of the CDR3 is TGCGCCAGCAGCCGCGAGAACGGGGGCAGTCAGCCCCAGCATTTT.